Sequencing of this TCR beta chain was carried out in a study of tumor and adjacent non-tumor tissue in lung cancer. CDR1 is KGHDR and CDR2 is SFDVKD in the germline V gene. The CDR3 has 12 residues. With 4 bases removed from V and 3 bases from J, the gap between germline ends came to 6 bases. The library came from three nested PCR rounds adapted from ARM-PCR protocols. One entry per CDR3 protein results from TCRdb running MiXCR on the multiplex PCR reads. The data show more than 95,000 distinct CDR3 sequences, with around three fifths seen just once and roughly 13% held by the top ten. This sample's RNA came from whole unsorted tissue. Concerning this clonotype: What it binds is unknown. This CDR3 fails to terminate in the conserved phenylalanine or tryptophan, so it likely reflects a read error.

Regarding the study as a whole: Compared with tumor, normal lung showed significantly lower TCR diversity.

This TCR was sampled from a man aged 30 to 45 with non-small cell lung cancer. The V gene is TRBV24-1, the J gene TRBJ2-7; D is uncertain. Sequencing input: lung tumor tissue. The CDR3 DNA reads as TGTGCCACCAGTGAGGGCAGCTACGAGCAGTACTTA. This sequence encodes CATSEGSYEQYL.